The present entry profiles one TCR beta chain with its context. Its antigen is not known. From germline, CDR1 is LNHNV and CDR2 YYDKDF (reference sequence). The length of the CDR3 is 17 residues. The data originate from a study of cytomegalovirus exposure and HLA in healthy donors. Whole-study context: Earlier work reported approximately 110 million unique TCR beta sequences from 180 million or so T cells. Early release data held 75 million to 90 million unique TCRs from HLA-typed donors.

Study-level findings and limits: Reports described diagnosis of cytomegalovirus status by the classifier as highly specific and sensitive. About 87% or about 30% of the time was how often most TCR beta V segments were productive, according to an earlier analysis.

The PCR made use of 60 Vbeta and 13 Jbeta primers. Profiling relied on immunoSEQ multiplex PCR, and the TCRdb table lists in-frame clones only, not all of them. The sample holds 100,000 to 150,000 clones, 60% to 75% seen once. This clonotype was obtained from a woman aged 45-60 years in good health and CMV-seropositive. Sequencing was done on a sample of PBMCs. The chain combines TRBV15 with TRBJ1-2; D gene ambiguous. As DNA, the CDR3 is TGTGCTTCCAGCAGAGATCGGCTTACGGAGTTTAACTATGGCTACACCTTC. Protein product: CASSRDRLTEFNYGYTF.